This TCR beta chain is drawn from a study of beta chain features in type 1 diabetes. As to this clone: The target antigen is unknown.

The sequenced template was cDNA made from the entire isolated RNA. Libraries were prepared by immunoSEQ multiplex PCR; TCRdb keeps only in-frame clonotypes and omits some of them. This table holds some 400,000 clones, over 13% found once. The CDR3 is made up of 16 amino acids. CDR1 is MDHEN and CDR2 is SYDVKM in the germline V gene. V dropped 3 bases and J dropped 2; count of bases not matched to a gene: 9. Findings of the study overall: An over-representation of cells with high TCR expression could result from cDNA sequencing.

The V and J genes are TRBV28 and TRBJ2-5, with TRBD1 matching over 7 bases. Source material: naive CD4+ T cells from blood. The sequence derives from a woman between 18 and 29 years old in good health. The CDR3 region has the DNA TGTGCCAGCAGTTTCTCCCCGGGACAGCTTCAAGAGACCCAGTACTTC. Translation gives CASSFSPGQLQETQYF.